The text below deals with one TCR beta chain. Sequenced by immunoSEQ multiplex PCR; TCRdb stores in-frame clones only, minus some. This table holds under 50,000 clones, approximately 83% found once. The entry originates in a study of radiotherapy plus CTLA-4 blockade in lung cancer. This sequence originates from a human donor with non-small cell lung cancer whose response to radiotherapy plus ipilimumab could not be evaluated. Sequences were derived from peripheral blood, sampled from a patient treated with radiotherapy plus ipilimumab.

CDR3 sequence reads: CATSRVFGSSGEQFF. In nucleotides, the CDR3 is TGTGCCACCAGCAGAGTGTTCGGGTCGTCCGGTGAGCAGTTCTTC. This chain uses TRBV15 with TRBJ2-1, with unresolved D. V was pared by 1 base and J by 9 bases, with 16 bases between. The germline gives CDR1 LNHNV, CDR2 YYDKDF (reference sequence). CDR3 length equals 15 residues. Full variable domain (missing parts from reference TRBV15 and TRBJ2-1): DAMVIQNPRYQVTQFGKPVTLSCSQTLNHNVMYWYQQKSSQAPKLLFHYYDKDFNNEADTPDNFQSRRPNTSFCFLDIRSPGLGDTAMYLCATSRVFGSSGEQFFGPGTRLTVL.